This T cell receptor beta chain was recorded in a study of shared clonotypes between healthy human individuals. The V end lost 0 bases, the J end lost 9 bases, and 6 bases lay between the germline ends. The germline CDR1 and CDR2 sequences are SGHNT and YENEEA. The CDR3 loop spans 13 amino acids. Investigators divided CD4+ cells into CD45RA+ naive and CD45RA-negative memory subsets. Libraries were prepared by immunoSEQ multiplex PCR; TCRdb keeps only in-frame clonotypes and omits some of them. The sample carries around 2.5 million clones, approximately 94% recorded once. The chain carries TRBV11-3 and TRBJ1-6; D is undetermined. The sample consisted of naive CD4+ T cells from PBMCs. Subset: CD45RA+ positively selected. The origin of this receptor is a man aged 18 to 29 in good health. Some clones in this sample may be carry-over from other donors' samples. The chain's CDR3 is CASSLDSTSPLHF. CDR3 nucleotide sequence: TGTGCCAGCAGCTTAGACAGTACTTCACCCCTCCACTTT.